This T cell receptor (beta chain) was identified during a study of blood T cells in healthy people across ages. The ends lost 3 bases at V and 2 bases at J; junction bases unmatched: 8. This CDR3 has 16 residues. Germline-derived CDR1 and CDR2 are WSHSY and SAAADI. This clonotype showed up just a few times. Combining a sample-barcoded 5' primer with a J-beta primer mix, a second PCR ran for about 7 to 12 cycles. TCRdb re-called the 5' RACE reads through MiXCR, storing one row per CDR3 protein. The data hold about 930,000 distinct CDR3 sequences, with about 29% observed a single time. The data also belong to a second study, concerning T cells of mothers and their children.

Source material: blood. This TCR was sampled from a woman between 40 and 55 years old in good health. This chain links TRBV10-2 with TRBJ2-7; 9 bases agree with TRBD1. CDR3 DNA: TGCGCCAGCAGTGAATGCAGACAGGGGGACGCCTACGAGCAGTACTTC. Encoded protein: CASSECRQGDAYEQYF.